The clone carrying this TCR beta chain was recorded once. The target antigen is unknown. Germline V gene lookup returns CDR1 LNHDA and CDR2 SQIVND (reference sequence). The CDR3 has 12 amino acids. The data were obtained in a study of CD8+CD57+ T cells in acquired aplastic anemia. Study details: Sorted CD4+ plus CD8+ cells gave DNA averaging 3.2 ug.

Overall study results and limits: Patients and controls shared under 35 CD8+ CDR3 sequences, which appeared highly expressed in patients and within their immunodominant clones.

Patients chosen for sequencing had CD8+CD57+ cells that had expanded, as shown by flow cytometry. All patients were therapy-naive when blood was sampled. Genomic DNA, serving as template, underwent TCR beta VDJ and CDR3 profiling. TCRdb fed the reads into MiXCR, producing one record per CDR3 protein. Of more than 95,000 distinct CDR3 sequences listed, about two fifths are singletons. The sample comprised sorted CD4+, CD8+, or CD8+CD57+ T cells (not recorded which) from PBMCs. The rearrangement uses TRBV19 and TRBJ2-7; TRBD2 might be the D (5 bases). Near its end, the DNA agrees better with TRBJ2-5, so the J call may be wrong. The receptor was isolated from a human donor with aplastic anemia. CDR3 protein: CASSFAGKTQYF. CDR3 in DNA: TGTGCCAGTAGTTTCGCCGGGAAGACCCAGTACTTC.